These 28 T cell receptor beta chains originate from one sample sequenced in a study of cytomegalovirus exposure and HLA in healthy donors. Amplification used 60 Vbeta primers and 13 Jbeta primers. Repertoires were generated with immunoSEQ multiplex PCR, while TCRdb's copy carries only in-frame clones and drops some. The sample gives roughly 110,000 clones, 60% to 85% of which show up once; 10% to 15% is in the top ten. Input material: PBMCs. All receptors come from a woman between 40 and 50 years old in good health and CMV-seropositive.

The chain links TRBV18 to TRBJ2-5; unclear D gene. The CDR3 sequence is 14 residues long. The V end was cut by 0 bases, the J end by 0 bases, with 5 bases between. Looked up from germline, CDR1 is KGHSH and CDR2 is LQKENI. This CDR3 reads CASSPPSNQETQYF. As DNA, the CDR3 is TGTGCCAGCTCACCACCGAGTAACCAAGAGACCCAGTACTTC.

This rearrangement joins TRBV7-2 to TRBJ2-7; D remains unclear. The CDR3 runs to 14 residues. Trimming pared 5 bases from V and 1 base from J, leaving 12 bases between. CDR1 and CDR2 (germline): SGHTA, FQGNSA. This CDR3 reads CASSPAPQSYEQYF. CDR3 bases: TGTGCCAGCAGCCCCGCCCCACAGTCCTACGAGCAGTACTTC.

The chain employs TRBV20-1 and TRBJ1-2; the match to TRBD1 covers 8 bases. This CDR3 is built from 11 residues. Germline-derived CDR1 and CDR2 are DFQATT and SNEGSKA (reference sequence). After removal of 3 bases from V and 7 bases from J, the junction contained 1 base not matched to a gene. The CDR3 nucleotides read TGCAGTGCTAGCGACAGGGGTGGCTACACCTTC. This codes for CSASDRGGYTF.

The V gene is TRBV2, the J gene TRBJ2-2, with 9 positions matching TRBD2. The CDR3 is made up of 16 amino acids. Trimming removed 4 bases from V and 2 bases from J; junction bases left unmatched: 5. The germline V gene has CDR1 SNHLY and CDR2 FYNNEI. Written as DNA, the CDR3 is TGTGCCAGCAGTGTTCAGCGGGGGGAAAACACCGGGGAGCTGTTTTTT. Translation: CASSVQRGENTGELFF.

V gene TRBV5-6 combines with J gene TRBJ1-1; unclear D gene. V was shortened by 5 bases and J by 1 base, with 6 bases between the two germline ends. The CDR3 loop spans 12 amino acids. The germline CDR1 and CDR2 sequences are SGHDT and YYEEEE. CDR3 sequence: CASRFGNTEAFF. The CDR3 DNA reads TGTGCCAGCAGGTTCGGGAACACTGAAGCTTTCTTT.

In DNA form, the CDR3 reads TGTGCCAGCAGAACTACAGGGGGCGCGGGCGAGCAGTACTTC. This sequence encodes CASRTTGGAGEQYF. This sequence joins TRBV6-5 and TRBJ2-7; 9 bases match TRBD1. This CDR3 has 14 residues. Trimming removed 6 bases from V and 6 bases from J; junction bases left unmatched: 9. The germline gives CDR1 MNHEY, CDR2 SVGAGI.

The CDR3 coding sequence is TGTGCCAGCAGTTCCCCGACAGCGAACACTGAAGCTTTCTTT. Its protein product is CASSSPTANTEAFF. This chain connects TRBV6-5 to TRBJ1-1, with D perhaps TRBD1 (5 bases). V was cut by 4 bases and J by 1 base, with 10 bases left in between. CDR1 and CDR2 (germline): MNHEY, SVGAGI. The CDR3 runs to 14 residues.

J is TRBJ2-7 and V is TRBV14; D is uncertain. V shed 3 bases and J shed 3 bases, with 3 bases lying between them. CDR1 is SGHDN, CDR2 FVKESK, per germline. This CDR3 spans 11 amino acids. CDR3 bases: TGTGCCAGCAGCCACCGCTACGAGCAGTACTTC. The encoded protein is CASSHRYEQYF.

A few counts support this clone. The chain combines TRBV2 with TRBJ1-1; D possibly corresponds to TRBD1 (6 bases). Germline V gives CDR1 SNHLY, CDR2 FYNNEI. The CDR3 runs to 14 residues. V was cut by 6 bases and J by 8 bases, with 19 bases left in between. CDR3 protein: CASRQVRGKVEAFF. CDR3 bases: TGTGCCAGCAGGCAGGTCAGGGGCAAGGTAGAAGCTTTCTTT. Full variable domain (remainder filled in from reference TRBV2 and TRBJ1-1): EPEVTQTPSHQVTQMGQEVILRCVPISNHLYFYWYRQILGQKVEFLVSFYNNEISEKSEIFDDQFSVERPDGSNFTLKIRSTKLEDSAMYFCASRQVRGKVEAFFGQGTRLTVV.

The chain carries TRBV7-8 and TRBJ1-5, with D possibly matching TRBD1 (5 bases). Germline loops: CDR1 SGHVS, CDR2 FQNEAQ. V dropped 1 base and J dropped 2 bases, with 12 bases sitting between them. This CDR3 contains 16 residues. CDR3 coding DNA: TGTGCCAGCAGCTTAGTTGGCAGGGTGGGCAATCAGCCCCAGCATTTT. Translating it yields CASSLVGRVGNQPQHF. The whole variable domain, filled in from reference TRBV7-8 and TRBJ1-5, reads GAGVSQSPRYKVAKRGQDVALRCDPISGHVSLFWYQQALGQGPEFLTYFQNEAQLDKSGLPSDRFFAERPEGSVSTLKIQRTQQEDSAVYLCASSLVGRVGNQPQHFGDGTRLSIL.

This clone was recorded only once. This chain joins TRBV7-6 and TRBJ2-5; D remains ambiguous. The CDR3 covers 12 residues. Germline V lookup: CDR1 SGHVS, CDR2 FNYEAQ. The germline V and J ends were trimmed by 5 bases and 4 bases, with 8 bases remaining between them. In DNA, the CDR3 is TGTGCCAGCAGCCTATGGAGAGAGACCCAGTACTTC. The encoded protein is CASSLWRETQYF.

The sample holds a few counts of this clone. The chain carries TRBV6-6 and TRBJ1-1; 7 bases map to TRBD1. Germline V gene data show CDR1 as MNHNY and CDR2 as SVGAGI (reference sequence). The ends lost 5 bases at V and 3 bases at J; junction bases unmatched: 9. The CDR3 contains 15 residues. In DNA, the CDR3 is TGTGCCAGCAGTCGAAATGACAGGGCCCACACTGAAGCTTTCTTT. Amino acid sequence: CASSRNDRAHTEAFF.

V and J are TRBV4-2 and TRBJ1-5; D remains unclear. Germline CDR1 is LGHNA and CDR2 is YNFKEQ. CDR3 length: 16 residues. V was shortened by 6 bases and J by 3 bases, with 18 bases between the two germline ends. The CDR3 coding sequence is TGTGCCAGCAGTCCCCCAGGAGGCGGGCTCAATCAGCCCCAGCATTTT. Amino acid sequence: CASSPPGGGLNQPQHF.

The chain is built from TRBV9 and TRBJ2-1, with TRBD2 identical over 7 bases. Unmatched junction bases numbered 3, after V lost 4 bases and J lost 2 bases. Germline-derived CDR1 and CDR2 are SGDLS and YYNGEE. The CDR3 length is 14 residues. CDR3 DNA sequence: TGTGCCAGCAGCTCTAGCGGTGCCTACAATGAGCAGTTCTTC. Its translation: CASSSSGAYNEQFF.

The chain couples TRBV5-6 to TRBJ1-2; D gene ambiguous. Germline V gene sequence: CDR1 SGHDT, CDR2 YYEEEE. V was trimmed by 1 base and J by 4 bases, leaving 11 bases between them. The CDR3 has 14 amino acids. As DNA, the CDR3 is TGTGCCAGCAGCTTGTCAAGACGGGGCTATGGCTACACCTTC. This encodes CASSLSRRGYGYTF.

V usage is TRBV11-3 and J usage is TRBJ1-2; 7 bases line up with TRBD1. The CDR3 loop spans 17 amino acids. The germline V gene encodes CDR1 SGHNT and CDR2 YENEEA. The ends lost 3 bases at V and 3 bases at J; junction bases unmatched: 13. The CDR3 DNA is TGTGCCAGCAGCTTCCGGGACAGAGGAGTGATGGACTATGGCTACACCTTC. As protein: CASSFRDRGVMDYGYTF.

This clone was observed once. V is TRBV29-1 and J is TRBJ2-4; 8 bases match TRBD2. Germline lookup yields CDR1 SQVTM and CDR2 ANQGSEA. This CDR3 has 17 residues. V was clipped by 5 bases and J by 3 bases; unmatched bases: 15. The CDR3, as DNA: TGCAGCGTTTTACTACGGGGGGGGGACCCCCGCAAAAACATTCAGTACTTC. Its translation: CSVLLRGGDPRKNIQYF.

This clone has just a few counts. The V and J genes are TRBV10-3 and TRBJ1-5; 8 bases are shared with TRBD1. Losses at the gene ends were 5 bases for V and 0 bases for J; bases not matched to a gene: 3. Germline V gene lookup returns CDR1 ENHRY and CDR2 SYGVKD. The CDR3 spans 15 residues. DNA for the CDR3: TGTGCCATCAGTCAGGGGGCCTATAGCAATCAGCCCCAGCATTTT. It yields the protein CAISQGAYSNQPQHF.

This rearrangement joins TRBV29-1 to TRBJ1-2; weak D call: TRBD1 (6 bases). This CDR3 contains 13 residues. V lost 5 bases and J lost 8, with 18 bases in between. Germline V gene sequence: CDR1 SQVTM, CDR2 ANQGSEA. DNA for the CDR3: TGCAGCGTTCCCGGGACACTAGACGAGGGCTACACCTTC. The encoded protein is CSVPGTLDEGYTF. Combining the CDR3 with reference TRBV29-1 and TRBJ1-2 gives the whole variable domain SAVISQKPSRDICQRGTSLTIQCQVDSQVTMMFWYRQQPGQSLTLIATANQGSEATYESGFVIDKFPISRPNLTFSTLTVSNMSPEDSSIYLCSVPGTLDEGYTFGSGTRLTVV.

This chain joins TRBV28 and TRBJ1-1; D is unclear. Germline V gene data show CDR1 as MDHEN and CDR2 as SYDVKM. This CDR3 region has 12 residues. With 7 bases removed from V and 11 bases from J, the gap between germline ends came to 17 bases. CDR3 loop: CASTPGSRKAFF. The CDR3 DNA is TGTGCCAGCACCCCCGGGTCCCGGAAGGCTTTCTTT.

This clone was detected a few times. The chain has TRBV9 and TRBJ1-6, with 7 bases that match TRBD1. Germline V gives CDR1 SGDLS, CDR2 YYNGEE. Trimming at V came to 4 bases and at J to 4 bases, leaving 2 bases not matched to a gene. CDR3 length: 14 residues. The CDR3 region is CASSPGQYNSPLHF. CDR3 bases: TGTGCCAGCAGCCCGGGACAGTATAATTCACCCCTCCACTTT.

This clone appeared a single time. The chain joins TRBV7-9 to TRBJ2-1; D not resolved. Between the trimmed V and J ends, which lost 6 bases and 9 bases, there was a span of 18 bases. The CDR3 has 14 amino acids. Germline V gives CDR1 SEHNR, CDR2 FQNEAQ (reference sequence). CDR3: CASRNDLGFLEQFF. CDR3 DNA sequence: TGTGCCAGCAGGAATGATCTGGGCTTTCTTGAGCAGTTCTTC.

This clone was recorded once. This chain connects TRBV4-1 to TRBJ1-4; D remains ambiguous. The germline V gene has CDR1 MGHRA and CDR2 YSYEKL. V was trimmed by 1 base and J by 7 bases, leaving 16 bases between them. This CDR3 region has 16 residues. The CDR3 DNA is TGCGCCAGCAGCCAAGGATCAGCGGGGTGGGCTGAAAAACTGTTTTTT. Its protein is CASSQGSAGWAEKLFF.

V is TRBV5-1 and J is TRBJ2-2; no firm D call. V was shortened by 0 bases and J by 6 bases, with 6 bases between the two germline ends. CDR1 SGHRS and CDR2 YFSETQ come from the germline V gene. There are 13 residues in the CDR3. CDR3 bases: TGCGCCAGCAGCTTGGGCCAGGCCGGGGAGCTGTTTTTT. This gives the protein CASSLGQAGELFF.

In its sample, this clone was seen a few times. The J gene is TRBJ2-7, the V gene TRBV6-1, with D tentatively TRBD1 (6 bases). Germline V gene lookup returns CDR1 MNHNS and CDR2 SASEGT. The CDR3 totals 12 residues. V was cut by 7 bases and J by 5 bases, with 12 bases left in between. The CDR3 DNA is TGTGCCAGCACGAGGGGGAATGACGAGCAGTACTTC. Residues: CASTRGNDEQYF.

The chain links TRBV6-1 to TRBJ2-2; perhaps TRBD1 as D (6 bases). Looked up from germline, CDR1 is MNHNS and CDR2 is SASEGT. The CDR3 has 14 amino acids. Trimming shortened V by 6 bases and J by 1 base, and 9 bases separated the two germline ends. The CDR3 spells CASRGQKNTGELFF. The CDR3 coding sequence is TGTGCCAGCAGAGGACAGAAGAACACCGGGGAGCTGTTTTTT.

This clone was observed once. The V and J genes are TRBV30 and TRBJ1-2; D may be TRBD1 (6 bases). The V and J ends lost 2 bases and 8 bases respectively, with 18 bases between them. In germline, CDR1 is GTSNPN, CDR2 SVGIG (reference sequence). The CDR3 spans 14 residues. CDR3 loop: CAWSLGTLTRGYTF. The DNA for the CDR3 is TGTGCCTGGAGTCTAGGGACATTGACAAGGGGCTACACCTTC.

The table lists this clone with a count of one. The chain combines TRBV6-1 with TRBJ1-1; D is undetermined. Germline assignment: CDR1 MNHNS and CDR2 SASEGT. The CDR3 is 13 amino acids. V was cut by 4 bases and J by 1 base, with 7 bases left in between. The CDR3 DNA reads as TGTGCCAGCAGTGGGACTTCGAACACTGAAGCTTTCTTT. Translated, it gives CASSGTSNTEAFF.